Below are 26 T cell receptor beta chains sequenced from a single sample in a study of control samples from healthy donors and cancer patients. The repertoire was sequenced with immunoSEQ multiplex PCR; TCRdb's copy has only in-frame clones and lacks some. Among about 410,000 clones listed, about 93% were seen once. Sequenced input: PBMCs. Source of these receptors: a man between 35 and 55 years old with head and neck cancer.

CDR3 region: CASRGPRGSPQETQYF. The CDR3 coding sequence is TGTGCCAGCCGGGGCCCGCGCGGGAGCCCCCAAGAGACCCAGTACTTC. This rearrangement joins TRBV27 to TRBJ2-5; 7 nucleotides align to TRBD2. V trimming: 8 bases; J trimming: 1 base; junction bases outside the gene matches: 13. This CDR3 contains 16 residues. CDR1 is MNHEY, CDR2 SMNVEV, per germline (reference sequence).

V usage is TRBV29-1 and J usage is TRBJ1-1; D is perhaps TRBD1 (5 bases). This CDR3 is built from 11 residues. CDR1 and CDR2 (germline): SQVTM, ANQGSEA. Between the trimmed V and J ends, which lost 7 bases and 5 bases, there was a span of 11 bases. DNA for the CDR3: TGCAGCGCCCATTGGGGGACTGAAGCTTTCTTT. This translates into CSAHWGTEAFF. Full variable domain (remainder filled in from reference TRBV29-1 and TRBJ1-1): SAVISQKPSRDICQRGTSLTIQCQVDSQVTMMFWYRQQPGQSLTLIATANQGSEATYESGFVIDKFPISRPNLTFSTLTVSNMSPEDSSIYLCSAHWGTEAFFGQGTRLTVV.

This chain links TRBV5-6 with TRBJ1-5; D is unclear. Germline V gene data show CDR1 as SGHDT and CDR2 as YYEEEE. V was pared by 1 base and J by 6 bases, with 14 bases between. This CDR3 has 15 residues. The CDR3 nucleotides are TGTGCCAGCAGCTTGCGAGCGGGAATCGGTCAGCCCCAGCATTTT. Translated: CASSLRAGIGQPQHF.

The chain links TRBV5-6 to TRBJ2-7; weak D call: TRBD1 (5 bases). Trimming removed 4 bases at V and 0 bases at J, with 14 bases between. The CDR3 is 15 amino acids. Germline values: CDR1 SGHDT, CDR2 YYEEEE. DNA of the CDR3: TGTGCCAGCAGCCTTAGGGGTCTCATCTCCTACGAGCAGTACTTC. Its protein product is CASSLRGLISYEQYF.

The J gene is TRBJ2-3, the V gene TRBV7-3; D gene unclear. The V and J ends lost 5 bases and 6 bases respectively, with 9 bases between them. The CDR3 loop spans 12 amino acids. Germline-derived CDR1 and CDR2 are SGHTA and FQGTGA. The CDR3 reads CASSGSPDTQYF. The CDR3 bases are TGTGCCAGCAGCGGATCGCCTGATACGCAGTATTTT.

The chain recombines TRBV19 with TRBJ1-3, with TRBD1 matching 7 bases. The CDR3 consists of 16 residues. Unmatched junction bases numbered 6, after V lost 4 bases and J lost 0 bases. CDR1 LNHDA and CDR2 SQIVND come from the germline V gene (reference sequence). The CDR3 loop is CASSKQGQSSGNTIYF. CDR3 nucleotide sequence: TGTGCCAGTAGTAAACAGGGGCAGAGCTCTGGAAACACCATATATTTT.

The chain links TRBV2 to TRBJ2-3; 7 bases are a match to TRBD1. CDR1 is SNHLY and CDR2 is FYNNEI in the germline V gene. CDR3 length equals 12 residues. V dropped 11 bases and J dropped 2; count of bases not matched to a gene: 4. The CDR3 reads CAGDRNTDTQYF. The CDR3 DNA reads TGTGCCGGGGACAGAAACACAGATACGCAGTATTTT.

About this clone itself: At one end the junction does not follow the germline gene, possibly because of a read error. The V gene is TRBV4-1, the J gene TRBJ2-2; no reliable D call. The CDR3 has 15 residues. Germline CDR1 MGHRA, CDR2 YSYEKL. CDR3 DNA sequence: TGCACCAGCAGCCAAGTTGCTTCGGACACCGGGGAGCTGTTTTTT. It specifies CTSSQVASDTGELFF.

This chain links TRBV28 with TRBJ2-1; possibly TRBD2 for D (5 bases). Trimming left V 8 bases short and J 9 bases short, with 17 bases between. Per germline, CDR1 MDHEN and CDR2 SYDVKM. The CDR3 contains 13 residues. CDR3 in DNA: TGTGCCAGCGACGGGGAGAATTTTAGTGAGCAGTTCTTC. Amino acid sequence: CASDGENFSEQFF.

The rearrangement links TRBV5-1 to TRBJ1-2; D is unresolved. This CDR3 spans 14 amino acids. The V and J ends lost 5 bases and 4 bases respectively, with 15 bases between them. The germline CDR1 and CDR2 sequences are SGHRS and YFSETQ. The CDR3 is CASRETQTSYGYTF. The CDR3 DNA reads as TGCGCCAGCAGGGAGACACAGACGAGCTATGGCTACACCTTC.

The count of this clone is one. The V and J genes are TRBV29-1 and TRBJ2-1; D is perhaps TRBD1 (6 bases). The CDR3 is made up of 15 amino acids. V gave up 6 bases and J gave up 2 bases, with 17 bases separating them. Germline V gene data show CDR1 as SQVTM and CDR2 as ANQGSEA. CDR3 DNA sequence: TGCAGCGTGAGGTTAGGTGGGGGCACCTACAATGAGCAGTTCTTC. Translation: CSVRLGGGTYNEQFF.

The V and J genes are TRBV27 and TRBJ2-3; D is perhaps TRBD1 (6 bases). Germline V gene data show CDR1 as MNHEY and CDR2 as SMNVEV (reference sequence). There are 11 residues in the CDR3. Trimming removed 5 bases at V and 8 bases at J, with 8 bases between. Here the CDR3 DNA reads TGTGCCAGCAGTGAAGGGGGTACGCAGTATTTT. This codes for CASSEGGTQYF.

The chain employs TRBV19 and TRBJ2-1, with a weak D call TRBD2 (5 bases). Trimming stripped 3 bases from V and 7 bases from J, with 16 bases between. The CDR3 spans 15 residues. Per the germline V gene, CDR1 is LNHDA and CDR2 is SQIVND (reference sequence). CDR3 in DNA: TGTGCCAGTAGTATTACGGGGTCGGGGTTGAATGAGCAGTTCTTC. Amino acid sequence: CASSITGSGLNEQFF.

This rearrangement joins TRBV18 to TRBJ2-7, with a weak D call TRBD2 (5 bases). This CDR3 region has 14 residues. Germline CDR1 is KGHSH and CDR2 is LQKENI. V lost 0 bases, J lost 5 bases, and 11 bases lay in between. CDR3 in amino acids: CASSPPTGVDEQYF. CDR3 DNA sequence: TGTGCCAGCTCACCACCGACCGGGGTAGACGAGCAGTACTTC. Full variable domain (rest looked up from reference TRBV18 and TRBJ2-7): NAGVMQNPRHLVRRRGQEARLRCSPMKGHSHVYWYRQLPEEGLKFMVYLQKENIIDESGMPKERFSAEFPKEGPSILRIQQVVRGDSAAYFCASSPPTGVDEQYFGPGTRLTVT.

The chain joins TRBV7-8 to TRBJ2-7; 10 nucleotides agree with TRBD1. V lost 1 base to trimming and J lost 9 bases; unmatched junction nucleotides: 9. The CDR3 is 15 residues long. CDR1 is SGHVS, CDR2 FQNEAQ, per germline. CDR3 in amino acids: CASSLGGTGDRPQYF. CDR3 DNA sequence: TGTGCCAGCAGCTTAGGTGGGACAGGGGACCGTCCGCAGTACTTC.

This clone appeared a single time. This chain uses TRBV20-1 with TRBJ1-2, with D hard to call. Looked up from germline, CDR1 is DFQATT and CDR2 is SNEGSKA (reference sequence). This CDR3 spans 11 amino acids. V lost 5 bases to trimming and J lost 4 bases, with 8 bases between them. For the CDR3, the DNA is TGCAGTGCTTCCCAGGTCTATGGCTACACCTTC. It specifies CSASQVYGYTF.

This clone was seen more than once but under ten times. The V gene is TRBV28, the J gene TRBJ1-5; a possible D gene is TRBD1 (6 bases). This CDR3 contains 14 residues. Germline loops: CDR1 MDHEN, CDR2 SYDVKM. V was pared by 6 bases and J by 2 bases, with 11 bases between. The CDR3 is CASSFAGGNQPQHF. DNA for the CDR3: TGTGCCAGCAGCTTCGCAGGGGGCAATCAGCCCCAGCATTTT.

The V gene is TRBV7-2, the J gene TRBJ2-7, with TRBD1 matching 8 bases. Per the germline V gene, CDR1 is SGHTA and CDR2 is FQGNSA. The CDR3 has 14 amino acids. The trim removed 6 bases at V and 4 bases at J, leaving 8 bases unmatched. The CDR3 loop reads CASSPDRGSYEQYF. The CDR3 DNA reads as TGTGCCAGCAGTCCAGACAGGGGCAGTTACGAGCAGTACTTC.

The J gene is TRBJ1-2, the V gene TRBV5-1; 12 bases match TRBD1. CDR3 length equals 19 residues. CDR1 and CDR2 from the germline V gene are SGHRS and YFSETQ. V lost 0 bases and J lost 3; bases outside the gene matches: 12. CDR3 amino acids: CASSLGYWDRGRQDYGYTF. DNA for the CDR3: TGCGCCAGCAGCTTGGGGTACTGGGACAGGGGGCGCCAGGACTATGGCTACACCTTC.

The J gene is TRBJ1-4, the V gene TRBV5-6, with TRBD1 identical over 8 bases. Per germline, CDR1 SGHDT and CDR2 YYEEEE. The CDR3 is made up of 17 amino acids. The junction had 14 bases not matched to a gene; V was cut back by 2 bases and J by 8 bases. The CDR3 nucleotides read TGTGCCAGCAGCTTTGGACAGGGACAACGTGGGGGCGAAAAACTGTTTTTT. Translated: CASSFGQGQRGGEKLFF.

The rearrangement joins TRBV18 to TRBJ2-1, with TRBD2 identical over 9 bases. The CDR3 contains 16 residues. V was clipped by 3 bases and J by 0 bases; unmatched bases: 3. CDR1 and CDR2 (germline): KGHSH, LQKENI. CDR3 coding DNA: TGTGCCAGCTCACCTTTGACTAGCGGCTCCTACAATGAGCAGTTCTTC. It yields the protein CASSPLTSGSYNEQFF.

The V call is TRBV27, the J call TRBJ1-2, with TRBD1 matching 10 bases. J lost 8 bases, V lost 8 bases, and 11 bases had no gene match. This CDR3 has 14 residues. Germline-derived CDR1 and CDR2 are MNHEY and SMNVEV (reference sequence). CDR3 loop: CASGKDRGLGGYTF. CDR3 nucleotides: TGTGCCAGCGGAAAAGACAGGGGGCTAGGGGGCTACACCTTC.

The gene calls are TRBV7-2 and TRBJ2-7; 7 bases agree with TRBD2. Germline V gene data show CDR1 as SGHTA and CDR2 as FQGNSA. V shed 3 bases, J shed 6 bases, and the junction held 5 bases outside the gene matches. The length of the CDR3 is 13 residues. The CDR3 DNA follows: TGTGCCAGCAGCTTGAACACGGGAGGCGAGCAGTACTTC. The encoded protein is CASSLNTGGEQYF.

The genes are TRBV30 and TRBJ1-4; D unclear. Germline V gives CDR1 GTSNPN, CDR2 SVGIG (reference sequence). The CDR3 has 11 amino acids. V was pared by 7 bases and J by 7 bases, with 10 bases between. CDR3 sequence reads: CAFERGEKLFF. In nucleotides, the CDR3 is TGTGCCTTCGAGAGAGGTGAAAAACTGTTTTTT.

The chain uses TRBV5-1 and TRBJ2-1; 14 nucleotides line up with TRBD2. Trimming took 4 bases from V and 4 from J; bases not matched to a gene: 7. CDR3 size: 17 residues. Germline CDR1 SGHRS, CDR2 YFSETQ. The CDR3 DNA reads TGCGCCAGCAGCACGGGACTAGCGGGAGCAACATACAATGAGCAGTTCTTC. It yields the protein CASSTGLAGATYNEQFF. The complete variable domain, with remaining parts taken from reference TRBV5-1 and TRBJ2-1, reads KAGVTQTPRYLIKTRGQQVTLSCSPISGHRSVSWYQQTPGQGLQFLFEYFSETQRNKGNFPGRFSGRQFSNSRSEMNVSTLELGDSALYLCASSTGLAGATYNEQFFGPGTRLTVL.

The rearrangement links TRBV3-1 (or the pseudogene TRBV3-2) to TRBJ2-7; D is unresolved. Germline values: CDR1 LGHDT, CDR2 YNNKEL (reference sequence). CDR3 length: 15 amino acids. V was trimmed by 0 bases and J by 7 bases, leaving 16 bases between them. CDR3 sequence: CASSQDTHPGGEQYF. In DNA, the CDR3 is TGTGCCAGCAGCCAAGATACCCATCCCGGTGGGGAGCAGTACTTC.